A single sample gave rise to the 7 T cell receptor beta chains below, sequenced in a study of blood T cell repertoires in COVID-19. Clones were read by immunoSEQ multiplex PCR, and TCRdb kept only the in-frame ones, dropping some. This sample yields approximately 210,000 clones, of which 70% to 90% are seen a single time; 5% to 6.5% belongs to the top ten. What was sequenced was peripheral blood. The receptors were sampled from a woman in her 70s with active or convalescent COVID-19.

The gene calls are TRBV7-2 and TRBJ2-1; 14 bases agree with TRBD2. Trimming cost V 8 bases and J 7 bases; bases outside gene matches: 1. The CDR3 covers 13 residues. Germline loops: CDR1 SGHTA, CDR2 FQGNSA. The DNA for the CDR3 is TGTGCCAGCGGGACTAGCGGGGGTAATGAGCAGTTCTTC. Translating gives CASGTSGGNEQFF.

The chain combines TRBV28 with TRBJ1-5; D might be TRBD1 (6 bases). This CDR3 spans 15 amino acids. V lost 6 bases to trimming and J lost 6 bases, with 18 bases between them. From germline, CDR1 is MDHEN and CDR2 SYDVKM. The CDR3 is CASRNTGLEGQPQHF. The DNA of the CDR3 is TGTGCCAGCAGAAATACAGGGTTAGAAGGTCAGCCCCAGCATTTT. Full variable domain (rest looked up from reference TRBV28 and TRBJ1-5): DVKVTQSSRYLVKRTGEKVFLECVQDMDHENMFWYRQDPGLGLRLIYFSYDVKMKEKGDIPEGYSVSREKKERFSLILESASTNQTSMYLCASRNTGLEGQPQHFGDGTRLSIL.

The rearrangement joins TRBV30 to TRBJ1-5; weak D call: TRBD1 (5 bases). The germline V and J ends were trimmed by 1 base and 4 bases, with 8 bases remaining between them. CDR3 length: 13 residues. Germline CDR1 and CDR2: GTSNPN and SVGIG (reference sequence). The DNA of the CDR3 is TGTGCCTGGAGTGGAACAGGTAATCAGCCCCAGCATTTT. The encoded protein is CAWSGTGNQPQHF.

In DNA form, the CDR3 reads TGTGCCAGCACCCGGGGGGTCGCGGGCTCCTACAATGAGCAGTTCTTC. As protein: CASTRGVAGSYNEQFF. The V call is TRBV6-6, the J call TRBJ2-1; TRBD2 agrees at 7 bases. The CDR3 is 16 amino acids. After removal of 7 bases from V and 0 bases from J, the junction contained 9 bases not matched to a gene. The germline gives CDR1 MNHNY, CDR2 SVGAGI (reference sequence).

This clone was observed once. The chain couples TRBV4-1 to TRBJ1-6; 9 nucleotides agree with TRBD1. The CDR3 sequence is 16 residues long. CDR1 and CDR2 (germline): MGHRA, YSYEKL. Unmatched junction bases numbered 6, after V lost 0 bases and J lost 9 bases. This chain's CDR3 is CASSQDPGGQGSPLHF. CDR3 DNA sequence: TGCGCCAGCAGCCAAGACCCGGGGGGACAGGGTTCACCCCTCCACTTT.

The V gene is TRBV10-1, the J gene TRBJ1-2, with D possibly matching TRBD1 (5 bases). Germline-derived CDR1 and CDR2 are WNHNN and SYGVQD (reference sequence). The CDR3 is 13 residues long. Between the trimmed V and J ends, which lost 6 bases and 6 bases, there was a span of 14 bases. The CDR3 DNA sequence: TGCGCCAGCAGCGAGGCGCGGGGGAATGGCTACACCTTC. Its translation: CASSEARGNGYTF.

This clone was seen once. This chain connects TRBV6-5 to TRBJ2-3, with D maybe TRBD1 (7 bases). CDR3 length: 12 residues. The ends were cut back, 10 bases at V and 5 bases at J, with 13 bases in the middle. Germline V gives CDR1 MNHEY, CDR2 SVGAGI. CDR3 residues: CATQGEVDTQYF. CDR3 bases: TGTGCCACCCAGGGGGAGGTAGATACGCAGTATTTT.